This T cell receptor (beta chain) was sequenced during a study of T-cell reconstitution after alpha-beta-depleted transplantation in children. The TCRbeta library was prepared with unique molecular identifiers. TCRdb re-called the PCR reads through MiXCR, storing one row per CDR3 protein. The sample carries some 290,000 distinct CDR3 sequences, nearly 10% recorded once. This clonotype was recorded at least ten times. This CDR3 has 16 amino acids. V was pared by 3 bases and J by 4 bases, with 16 bases between. Germline CDR1 and CDR2: SGHAT and FQNNGV. The J gene is TRBJ2-1, the V gene TRBV11-2; either TRBD1 or TRBD2 may supply D (5 bases each). The receptor's source is a human donor who donated a stem cell graft to a child with SCID. Specimen: PBMCs from the stem cell graft donor, collected from the stem cell graft. DNA of the CDR3: TGTGCCAGCAGCTTCCCGGGGCTAGCCTCATACAATGAGCAGTTCTTC. This encodes CASSFPGLASYNEQFF.